The present T cell receptor beta chain was sequenced within a study of cytotoxic CD8 clonotypes in ibrutinib-treated CLL. This CDR3 has 13 amino acids. Germline CDR1 reads SGDLS; CDR2 reads YYNGEE. V was trimmed by 5 bases and J by 3 bases, leaving 9 bases between them. Libraries were prepared by immunoSEQ multiplex PCR; TCRdb keeps only in-frame clonotypes and omits some of them. Of some 93,000 clones listed, 78% are singletons. This material consisted of PBMCs, taken after 12 months of ibrutinib treatment. This sequence originates from a human donor with chronic lymphocytic leukemia. The chain recombines TRBV9 with TRBJ2-1, with D tentatively TRBD1 (6 bases). CDR3 DNA sequence: TGTGCCAGCAGGGGGGCATACTACAATGAGCAGTTCTTC. Translation: CASRGAYYNEQFF.